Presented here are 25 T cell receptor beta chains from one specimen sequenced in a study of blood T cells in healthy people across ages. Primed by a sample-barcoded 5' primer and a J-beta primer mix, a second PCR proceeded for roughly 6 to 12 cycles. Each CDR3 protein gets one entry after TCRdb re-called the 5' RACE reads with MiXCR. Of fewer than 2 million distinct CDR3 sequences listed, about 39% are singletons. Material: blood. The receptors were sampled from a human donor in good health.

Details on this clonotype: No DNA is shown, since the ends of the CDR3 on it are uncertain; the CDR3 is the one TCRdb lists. The chain's CDR3 is CASTSGETLETQYF. This chain joins TRBV6-2 or TRBV6-3 and TRBJ2-5; TRBD1 is the table's D call, not checked against the DNA. Germline CDR1 reads MNHEY; CDR2 reads SVGEGT. Counting both end residues, the CDR3 totals 14 amino acids.

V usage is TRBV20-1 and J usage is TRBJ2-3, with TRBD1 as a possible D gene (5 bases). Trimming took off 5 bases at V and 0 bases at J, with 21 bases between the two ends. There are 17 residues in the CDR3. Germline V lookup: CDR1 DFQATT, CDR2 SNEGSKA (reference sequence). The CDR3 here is CSAQASLGVSSTDTQYF. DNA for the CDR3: TGCAGTGCTCAAGCGTCCCTAGGGGTCTCCAGCACAGATACGCAGTATTTT.

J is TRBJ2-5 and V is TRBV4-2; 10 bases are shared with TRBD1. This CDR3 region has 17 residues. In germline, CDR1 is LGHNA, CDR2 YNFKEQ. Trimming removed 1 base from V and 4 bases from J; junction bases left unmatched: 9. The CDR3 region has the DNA TGTGCCAGCAGCCAAGGACAGGGGGCTTATCATAGAGAGACCCAGTACTTC. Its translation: CASSQGQGAYHRETQYF.

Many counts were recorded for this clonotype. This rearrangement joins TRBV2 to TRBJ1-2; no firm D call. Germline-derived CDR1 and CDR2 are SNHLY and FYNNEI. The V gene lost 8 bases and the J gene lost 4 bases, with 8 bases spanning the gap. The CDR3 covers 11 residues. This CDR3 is CASGLGYGYTF. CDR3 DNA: TGTGCCAGCGGACTTGGCTATGGCTACACCTTC.

Here the CDR3 reads CASSQGPLGQLYEQYF. The CDR3 coding sequence is TGTGCCAGCAGCCAAGGACCCCTGGGACAGCTATACGAGCAGTACTTC. The rearrangement uses TRBV3-1 and TRBJ2-5; TRBD1 matches at 7 bases. With the DNA end fitting TRBJ2-7 better, the J assignment may be wrong. CDR3 length: 16 amino acids. Germline V gives CDR1 LGHDT, CDR2 YNNKEL (reference sequence).

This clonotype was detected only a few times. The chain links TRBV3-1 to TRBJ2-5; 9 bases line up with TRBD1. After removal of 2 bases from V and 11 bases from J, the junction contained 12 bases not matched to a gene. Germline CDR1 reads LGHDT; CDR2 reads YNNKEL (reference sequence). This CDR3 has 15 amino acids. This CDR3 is CASSQRQGVSEEQYF. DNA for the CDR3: TGTGCCAGCAGCCAACGACAGGGGGTCTCGGAAGAGCAGTACTTC.

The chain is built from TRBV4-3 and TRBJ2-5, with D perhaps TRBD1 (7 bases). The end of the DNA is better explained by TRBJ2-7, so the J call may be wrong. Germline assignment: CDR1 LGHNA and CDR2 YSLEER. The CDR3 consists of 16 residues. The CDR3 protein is CASSPERSGGSYEQYF. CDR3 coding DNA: TGCGCCAGCAGCCCAGAGCGGTCAGGGGGGTCCTACGAGCAGTACTTC.

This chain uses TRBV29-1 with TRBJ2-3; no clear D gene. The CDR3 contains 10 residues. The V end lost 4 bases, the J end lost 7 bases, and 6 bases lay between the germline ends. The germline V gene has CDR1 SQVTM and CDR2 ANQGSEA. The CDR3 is CSVGGHTQYF. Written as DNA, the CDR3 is TGCAGCGTTGGTGGCCATACGCAGTATTTT.

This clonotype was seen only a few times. The CDR3 DNA reads TGCAGCGGTGGGATCGGGAACATTCAGTACTTC. Translating it yields CSGGIGNIQYF. The J gene is TRBJ2-4, the V gene TRBV29-1; D is undetermined. The CDR3 has 11 amino acids. Trimming cost V 7 bases and J 7 bases, with 11 bases left between them. The germline gives CDR1 SQVTM, CDR2 ANQGSEA.

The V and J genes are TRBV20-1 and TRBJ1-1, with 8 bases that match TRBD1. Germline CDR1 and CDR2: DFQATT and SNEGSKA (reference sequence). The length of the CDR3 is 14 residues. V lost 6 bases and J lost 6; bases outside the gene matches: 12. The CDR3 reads CSAPTGAGVAEAFF. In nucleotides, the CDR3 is TGCAGTGCCCCGACAGGGGCTGGGGTCGCTGAAGCTTTCTTT.

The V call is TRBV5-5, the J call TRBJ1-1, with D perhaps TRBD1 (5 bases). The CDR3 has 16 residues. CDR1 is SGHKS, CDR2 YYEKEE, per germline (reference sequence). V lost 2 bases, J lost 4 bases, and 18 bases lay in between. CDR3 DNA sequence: TGTGCCAGCAGCTTAAATATGCAAGGGGTAGTCACTGAAGCTTTCTTT. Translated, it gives CASSLNMQGVVTEAFF.

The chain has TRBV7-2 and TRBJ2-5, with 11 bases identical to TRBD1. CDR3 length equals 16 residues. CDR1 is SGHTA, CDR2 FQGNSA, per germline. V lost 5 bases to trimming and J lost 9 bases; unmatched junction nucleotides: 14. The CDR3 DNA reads TGTGCCAGCAGCCCCTCTTTGGACAGGGGGCGGGTGGCCCAGTACTTC. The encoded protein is CASSPSLDRGRVAQYF.

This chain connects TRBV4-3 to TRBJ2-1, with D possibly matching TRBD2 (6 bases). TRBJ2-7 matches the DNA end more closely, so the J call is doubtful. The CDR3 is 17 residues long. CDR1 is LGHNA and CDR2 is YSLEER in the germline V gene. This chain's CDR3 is CASSRSGSQSSYNEQYF. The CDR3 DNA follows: TGCGCCAGCAGCCGTAGCGGATCCCAGAGCTCCTACAATGAGCAGTACTTC.

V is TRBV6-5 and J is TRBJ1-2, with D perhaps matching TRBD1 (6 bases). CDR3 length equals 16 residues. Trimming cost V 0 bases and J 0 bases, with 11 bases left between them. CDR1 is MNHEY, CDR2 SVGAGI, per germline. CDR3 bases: TGTGCCAGCAGTTACTCAGGGGGATCCGCTAACTATGGCTACACCTTC. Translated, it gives CASSYSGGSANYGYTF.

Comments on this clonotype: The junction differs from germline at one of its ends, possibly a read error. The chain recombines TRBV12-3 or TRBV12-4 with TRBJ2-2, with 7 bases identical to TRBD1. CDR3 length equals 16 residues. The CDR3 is CASNLESEGATGELFF. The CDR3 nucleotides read TGTGCCAGCAATTTAGAAAGCGAGGGGGCCACCGGGGAGCTGTTTTTT.

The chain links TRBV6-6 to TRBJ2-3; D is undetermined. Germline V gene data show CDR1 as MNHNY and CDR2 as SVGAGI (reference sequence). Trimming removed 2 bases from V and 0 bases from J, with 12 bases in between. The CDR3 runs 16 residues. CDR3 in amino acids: CASSYPGSSSTDTQYF. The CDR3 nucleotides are TGTGCCAGCAGTTACCCAGGATCCTCTAGCACAGATACGCAGTATTTT.

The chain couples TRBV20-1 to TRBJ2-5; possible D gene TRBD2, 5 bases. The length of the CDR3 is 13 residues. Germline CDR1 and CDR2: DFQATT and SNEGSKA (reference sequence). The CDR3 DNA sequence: TGCAGCGGCCTAGGAAGCGGATACAATGAGCAGTACTTC. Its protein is CSGLGSGYNEQYF.

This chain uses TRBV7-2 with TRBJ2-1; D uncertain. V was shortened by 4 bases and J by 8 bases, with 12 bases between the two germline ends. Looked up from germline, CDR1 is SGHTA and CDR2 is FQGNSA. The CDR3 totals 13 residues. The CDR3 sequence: CASSSRGQDEQFF. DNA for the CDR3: TGTGCCAGCAGCTCTCGCGGCCAGGATGAGCAGTTCTTC.

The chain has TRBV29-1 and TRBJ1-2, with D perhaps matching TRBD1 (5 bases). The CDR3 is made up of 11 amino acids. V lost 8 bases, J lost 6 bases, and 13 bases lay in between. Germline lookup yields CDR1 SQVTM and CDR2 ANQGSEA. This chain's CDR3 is CSLFAGHGYTF. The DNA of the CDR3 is TGCAGCCTCTTTGCAGGGCATGGCTACACCTTC.

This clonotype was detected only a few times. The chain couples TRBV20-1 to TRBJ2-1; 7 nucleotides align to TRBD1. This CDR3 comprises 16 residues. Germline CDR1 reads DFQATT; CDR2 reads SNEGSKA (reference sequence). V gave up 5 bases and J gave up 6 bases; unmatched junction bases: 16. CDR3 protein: CSAGRTGADRSNEQFF. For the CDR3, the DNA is TGCAGTGCTGGAAGAACAGGGGCCGACCGGAGCAATGAGCAGTTCTTC.

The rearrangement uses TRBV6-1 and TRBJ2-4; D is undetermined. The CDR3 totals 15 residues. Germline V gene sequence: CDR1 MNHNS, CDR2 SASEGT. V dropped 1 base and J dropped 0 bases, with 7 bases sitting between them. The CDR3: CASSEGVLAKNIQYF. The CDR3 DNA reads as TGTGCCAGCAGTGAAGGGGTCCTAGCCAAAAACATTCAGTACTTC.

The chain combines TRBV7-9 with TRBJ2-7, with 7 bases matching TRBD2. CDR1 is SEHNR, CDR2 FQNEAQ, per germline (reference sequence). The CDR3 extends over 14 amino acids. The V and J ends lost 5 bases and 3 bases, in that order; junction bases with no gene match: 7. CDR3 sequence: CASSDAGVHYEQYF. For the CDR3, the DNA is TGTGCCAGCAGCGACGCGGGGGTCCACTACGAGCAGTACTTC.

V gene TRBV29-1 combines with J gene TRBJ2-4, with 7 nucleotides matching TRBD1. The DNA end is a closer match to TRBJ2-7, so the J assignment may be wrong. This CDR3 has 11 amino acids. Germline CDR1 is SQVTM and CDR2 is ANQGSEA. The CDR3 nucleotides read TGCAGCGTTCGGGACAGCCACGAGCAGTACTTC. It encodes CSVRDSHEQYF.

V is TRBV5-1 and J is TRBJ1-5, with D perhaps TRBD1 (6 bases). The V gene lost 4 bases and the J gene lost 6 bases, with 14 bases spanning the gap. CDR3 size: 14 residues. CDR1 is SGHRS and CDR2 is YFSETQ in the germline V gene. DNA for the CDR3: TGCGCCAGCAGCCCGGGGGCGAGCGGTCAGCCCCAGCATTTT. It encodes CASSPGASGQPQHF.

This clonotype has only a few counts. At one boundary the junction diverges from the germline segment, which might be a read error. Here the CDR3 reads CASSLGWGTGLNTEAFF. CDR3 nucleotide sequence: TGCGCCAGCAGCTTGGGATGGGGCACAGGGCTGAATACTGAAGCTTTCTTT. This chain links TRBV5-1 with TRBJ1-1, with a tentative D call TRBD1 (6 bases). The V gene's germline CDR1 is SGHRS and CDR2 YFSETQ. The CDR3 covers 17 residues.